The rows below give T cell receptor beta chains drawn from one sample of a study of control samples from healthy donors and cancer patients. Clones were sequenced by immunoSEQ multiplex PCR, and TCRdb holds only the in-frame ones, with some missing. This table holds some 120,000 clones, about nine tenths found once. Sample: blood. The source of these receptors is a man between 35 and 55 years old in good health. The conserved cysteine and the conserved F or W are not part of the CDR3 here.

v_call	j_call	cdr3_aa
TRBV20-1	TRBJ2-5	SASWGGEETQY
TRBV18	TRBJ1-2	ASSPGQGLYGYT
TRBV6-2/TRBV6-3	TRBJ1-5	ASSYFTGQAQH
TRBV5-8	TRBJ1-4	ASSLGRRTNEKLF
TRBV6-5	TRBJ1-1	ASSLGRQNTEAF
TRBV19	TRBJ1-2	ASSARDRRGYGYT
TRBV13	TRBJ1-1	ASSLTGRVMNTEAF
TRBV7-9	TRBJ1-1	ASSLARLTEAF
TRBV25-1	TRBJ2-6	ASRRDNGANVLT
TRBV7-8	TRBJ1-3	ASSVMGGSSGNTIY
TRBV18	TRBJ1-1	ASSPRGLMNTEAF
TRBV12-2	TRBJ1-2	ASRLGICRNGYT
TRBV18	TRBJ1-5	ASSSGQRSNQPQH
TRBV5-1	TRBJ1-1	ASRTGANTEAF
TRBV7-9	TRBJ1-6	ASSSGVLDDSPLH
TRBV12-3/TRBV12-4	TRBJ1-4	ASSLGIREKLF
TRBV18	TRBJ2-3	ASSRGPTVSTDTQY
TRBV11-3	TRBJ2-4	ASSLGGAKNIQY
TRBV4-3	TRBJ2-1	ASSQDTGVLNEQF
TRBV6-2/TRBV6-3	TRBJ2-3	ASSPGTGSTDTQY
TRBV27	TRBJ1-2	ASSIGRGGQGYT
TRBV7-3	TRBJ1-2	ASSPNGGANYGYT
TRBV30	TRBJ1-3	AWARGDGNTIY
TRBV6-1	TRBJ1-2	ASSEGAHGYT
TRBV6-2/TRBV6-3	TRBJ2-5	ASSPRGETQY
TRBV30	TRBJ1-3	ARQGAGGNTIY
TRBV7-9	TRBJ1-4	ASSLGTGGEKLF
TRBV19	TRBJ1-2	AIASPPYEAFYGYT
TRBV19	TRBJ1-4	ASSMSGTGLKKLF
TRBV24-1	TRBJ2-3	ATSVPRTGAADTQY
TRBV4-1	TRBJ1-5	ASSQDQGREQPQH
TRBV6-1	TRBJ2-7	ASCAPDRGYEQY
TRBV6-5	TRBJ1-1	ASSSRGADTEAF
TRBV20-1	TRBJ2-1	SASLLGVSYNEQF
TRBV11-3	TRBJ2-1	ASAGRGFYNEQF
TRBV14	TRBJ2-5	ASSQWRDQETQY
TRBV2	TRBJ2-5	ASSEPETQY
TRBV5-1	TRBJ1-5	ASSLRGDEPQH
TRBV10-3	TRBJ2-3	AISVLGQGTDTQY
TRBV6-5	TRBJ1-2	ASSYREGSNYGYT
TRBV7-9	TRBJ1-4	ASSLPLGPEKLF
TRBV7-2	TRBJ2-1	ASSADRVNEQF
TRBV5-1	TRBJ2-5	ASSFFGAIKTQY
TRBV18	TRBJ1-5	ASSPRPGGAGNQPQH
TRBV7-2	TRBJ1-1	ASSARDKMNTEAF
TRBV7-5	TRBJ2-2	ARSSDRGHAGELF
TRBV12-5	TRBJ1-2	ASARTGGQNNRANYGYT
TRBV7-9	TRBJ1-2	ASSFRTGRLGGYT
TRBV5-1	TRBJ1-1	ASSYLGGPERDTEAF
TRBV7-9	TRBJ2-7	ASSFGGAAYEQY
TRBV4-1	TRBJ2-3	ASSQVAGAIDTQY
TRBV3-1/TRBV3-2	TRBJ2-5	ASSSGLAQETQY
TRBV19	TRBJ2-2	ASSIGEGPGELF
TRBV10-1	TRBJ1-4	ASSPTGTTGKLF
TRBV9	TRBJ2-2	ASSERILTGLAGTGELF
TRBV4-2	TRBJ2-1	ASSQEDRVNEQF
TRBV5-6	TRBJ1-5	ASSSPIHGNQPQH